This entry features one T cell receptor (beta chain) sequence. The sample originates from a study of technical replicates of blood from a few donors. CDR3 length: 14 residues. CDR1 and CDR2 from the germline V gene are SGHNT and YYREEE (reference sequence). The junction had 9 bases not matched to a gene; V was cut back by 4 bases and J by 8 bases. Data came from immunoSEQ multiplex PCR; TCRdb stores just in-frame clones and leaves some out. The sample lists fewer than 60,000 clones, 92% occurring once. The sample taken for sequencing was PBMCs. The sequence derives from a human donor in good health. Some clones in this sample may be carry-over from other donors' samples. V and J are TRBV5-4 and TRBJ1-2; TRBD1 matches 9 bases. The CDR3 DNA reads TGTGCCAGCAGCCTCAGGGACAGGGCAATGGGCTACACCTTC. This sequence encodes CASSLRDRAMGYTF. The entire variable domain, with the rest obtained from reference TRBV5-4 and TRBJ1-2, is as follows: ETGVTQSPTHLIKTRGQQVTLRCSSQSGHNTVSWYQQALGQGPQFIFQYYREEENGRGNFPPRFSGLQFPNYSSELNVNALELDDSALYLCASSLRDRAMGYTFGSGTRLTVV.